Sequencing of this T cell receptor (beta chain) was carried out in a study of T cell repertoires in cytomegalovirus infection (dated by TCRdb to between 2018 and 2021). With respect to the entire study: Donor HLA type was relevant to the analysis, as public TCR beta signatures indicated carriage of CMV infection together with the matching HLA type.

This clonotype was counted ten times or more. Its antigen remains undetermined. No base quality values were provided; no much bigger clone lies one nucleotide off. TCRdb lists the instrument as Illumina HiSeq 1500. The raw public data were reprocessed by TCRdb itself: fastp quality trimming at Q25, MiXCR clonotype calling, in-frame beta chains only. Rows are combined by CDR3 protein, so each entry shows the most common genes and DNA. In all, the sample holds roughly 230,000 distinct CDR3 sequences, and over 9% of those were seen once. The ten largest make up approximately 1.8% of the sample. The CDR3 starts with the cysteine, ends with the phenylalanine, and has 14 residues. Of the read, only the CDR3 DNA is kept; its 42 bases are in frame from base 1. The germline V gene yields SGHTA for CDR1 and FQGNSA for CDR2. V was cut back by 4 bases and J by 4 bases, leaving a gap of 13 bases between them. Study-level results and caveats: The ex vivo response was dominated by HLA-C-restricted CMV-specific TCR beta clonotypes, which also provided the single most frequent clonotype in two of eight donors. Carriers of CMV infection plus the relevant HLA type were discriminated by the cumulative frequency of public TCR beta family members in the study cohort and in an independent 352-donor cohort.

Sequencing input: PBMCs. This sequence uses TRBV7-2 and TRBJ2-5; TRBD2 could be the D gene, as 6 bases match. The sequence was collected from a human donor in good health (CMV status not recorded). Some clones in this sample may be carry-over from other donors' samples. The CDR3 region has the sequence CASSSPGGPETQYF. The sequenced DNA is TGTGCCAGCAGCTCCCCCGGGGGACCAGAGACCCAGTACTTC.